This T cell receptor beta chain was sequenced for a study of blood T cell repertoires in COVID-19. Assay: immunoSEQ multiplex PCR; the TCRdb copy retains only in-frame clones and omits some. There are 130,000 to 150,000 clones in the sample; about four fifths occur only once, and approximately 9.1% lies in the top ten. This CDR3 is 12 amino acids long. Germline CDR1 and CDR2: MDHEN and SYDVKM. V shed 5 bases and J shed 11 bases, with 13 bases lying between them. The sequencing input was PBMCs or T cells enriched from blood (not recorded which). This sequence originates from a man aged 45-60 years who had recovered from COVID-19. The chain uses TRBV28 and TRBJ1-5; no firm D call. CDR3 bases: TGTGCCAGCAGTCCACCGAGTGTGTCCCAGCATTTT. It codes for CASSPPSVSQHF.